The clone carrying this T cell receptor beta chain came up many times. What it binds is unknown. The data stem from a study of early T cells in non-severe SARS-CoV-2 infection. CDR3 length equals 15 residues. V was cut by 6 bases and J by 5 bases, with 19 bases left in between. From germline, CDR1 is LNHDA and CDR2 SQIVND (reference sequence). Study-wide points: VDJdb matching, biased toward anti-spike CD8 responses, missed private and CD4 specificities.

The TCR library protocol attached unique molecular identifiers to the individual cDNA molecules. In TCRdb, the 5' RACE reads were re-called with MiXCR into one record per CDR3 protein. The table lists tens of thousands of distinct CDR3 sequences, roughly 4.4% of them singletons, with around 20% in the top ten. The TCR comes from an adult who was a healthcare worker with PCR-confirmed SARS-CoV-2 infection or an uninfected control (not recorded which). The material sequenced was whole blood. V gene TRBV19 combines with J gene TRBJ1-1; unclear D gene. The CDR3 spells CASSQSREGGTEAFF. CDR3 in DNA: TGTGCCAGTAGCCAGTCGCGGGAGGGAGGGACTGAAGCTTTCTTT.